The rows below give T cell receptor beta chains drawn from one sample of a study of T cells in Graves' hyperthyroidism and ophthalmopathy. TCRdb itself ran the multiplex PCR reads through MiXCR, one entry per CDR3 protein. The sample shows 620,000 or so distinct CDR3 sequences, 14% of them seen only once. The specimen sequenced was blood. The receptors come from a woman in her forties or fifties with Graves' ophthalmopathy. CDR3s include the opening cysteine and the closing phenylalanine or tryptophan. A D gene is named only where the DNA matches it firmly. The size entry is marked missing in some rows and otherwise reads once, few, many or a size class.

cdr3_nt cdr3_aa j_call d_call clone_size v_call
TGTGCCAGCCCCCAAGAGACCTTCTACACCGGGGAGCTGTTTTTT CASPQETFYTGELFF TRBJ2-2 . . TRBV18
TGTGCCAGCAGCTTCTGGAGCGGAACCTCTATCTACAATGAGCAGTTCTTC CASSFWSGTSIYNEQFF TRBJ2-1 . many TRBV11-2
TGCGCCAGCAGCCAAGGACGAGAGTACGAGCAGTACTTC CASSQGREYEQYF TRBJ2-7 . . TRBV4-1
TGTGCCAACAGCTTTGGACATACGAACACTGAAGCTTTCTTT CANSFGHTNTEAFF TRBJ1-1 . many TRBV7-3
TGTGCCATCAGGAGGACGGACTATAATTCACCCCTCCACTTT CAIRRTDYNSPLHF TRBJ1-6 . . TRBV10-3
TGCGCCAGCAGCTTTGGGGGGGCGGGCACTGAAGCTTTCTTT CASSFGGAGTEAFF TRBJ1-1 . many TRBV5-1
TGCAGTCCTACTTCAGGGGGCGGCGAGACCCAGTACTTC CSPTSGGGETQYF TRBJ2-5 TRBD1 many TRBV20-1
TGTGCCAGCAGCTTAGGTACTAGCCGAACTCAAGAGACCCAGTACTTC CASSLGTSRTQETQYF TRBJ2-5 . many TRBV7-6
TGTGCCAGCAGTATTAGCGGGAGAGGAAACAATGAGCAGTTCTTC CASSISGRGNNEQFF TRBJ2-1 TRBD2 many TRBV27
TGTGCCAGCAGTCCCACGGACTGGATAGCCAAAAACATTCAGTACTTC CASSPTDWIAKNIQYF TRBJ2-4 . . TRBV28
TGTGCCAGCAGTTACCCGGGACAGGGGACCCTTAGCAATCAGCCCCAGCATTTT CASSYPGQGTLSNQPQHF TRBJ1-5 TRBD1 . TRBV6-2/TRBV6-3
TGTGCCAGCAGTTACTCGAGTATTCTCCGGACTAGGCTCACCAATGAGCAGTTCTTC CASSYSSILRTRLTNEQFF TRBJ2-1 TRBD2 few TRBV6-5
TGCAGTGCAGAAAGGACAGGGGGTTTCTATGGCTACACCTTC CSAERTGGFYGYTF TRBJ1-2 TRBD1 many TRBV20-1
TGCGCCAGCAGCCCGGACGGGACCACTGAAGCTTTCTTT CASSPDGTTEAFF TRBJ1-1 . many TRBV5-1
TGTGCCAGCAGCCAAGAGGGACTAGCGGGAGTTACAAATGAGCAGTTCTTC CASSQEGLAGVTNEQFF TRBJ2-1 TRBD2 few TRBV3-1
TGTGCCTGGAAGGAGACAGGCGAAAAACTGTTTTTT CAWKETGEKLFF TRBJ1-4 . . TRBV30
TGCAGTGCTAGAGATTTGGACAGACTGACCGAGCAGTACTTC CSARDLDRLTEQYF TRBJ2-7 . many TRBV20-1
TGTGCCAGTAGTATTCTCCCAACTAGCGGTCGTTCCAATGAGCAGTTCTTC CASSILPTSGRSNEQFF TRBJ2-1 TRBD2 few TRBV19
TGCGCCAGCAGCCATGGCGTTTTGGCCAACGTCCTGACTTTC CASSHGVLANVLTF TRBJ2-6 . . TRBV4-3
TGTGCCAGCAGGTTGGCTAGCGGTTACAATGAGCAGTTCTTC CASRLASGYNEQFF TRBJ2-1 TRBD2 many TRBV2
TGTGCCAGCAGCCGCAGGGGACTAGCGGGGGACAATGAGCAGTTCTTC CASSRRGLAGDNEQFF TRBJ2-1 TRBD2 many TRBV3-1
TGTGCCAGCAGTGCGCAGCCCAATTCACCCCTCCACTTT CASSAQPNSPLHF TRBJ1-6 . many TRBV2
TGTGCCAGCAGCTTAGGGGGGCGGATCTACGAGCAGTACTTC CASSLGGRIYEQYF TRBJ2-7 . few TRBV7-9
TGTGCCAGCCAAACCGTTCGAGGGAGGGCCGAGGAGCAGTACTTC CASQTVRGRAEEQYF TRBJ2-7 TRBD2 many TRBV28
TGTGCCAGCAGTGAAGTGAGGGGCGCCTACAATGAGCAGTTCTTC CASSEVRGAYNEQFF TRBJ2-1 . few TRBV6-1
TGTGCCAGTAGTATACCGGGGTTGACTGAAGCTTTCTTT CASSIPGLTEAFF TRBJ1-1 . many TRBV19
TGCAGCGTTGGACAGGAACAAGGTTACGAGCAGTACTTC CSVGQEQGYEQYF TRBJ2-7 . many TRBV29-1
TGTGCCAGCAGTAAGGACAGGGGCAATGAGCAGTTCTTC CASSKDRGNEQFF TRBJ2-1 TRBD1 . TRBV2
TGCAGTGCCCCCGGGGGGGGAAACTACAATGAGCAGTTCTTC CSAPGGGNYNEQFF TRBJ2-1 TRBD2 . TRBV20-1
TGTGCCAGCTCACCAGGACCCGTAATCAGGAATGAGCAGTTCTTC CASSPGPVIRNEQFF TRBJ2-1 . . TRBV18
TGCGCCAGCAGCCAAGGCGCGCGACTAGTCACAGATACGCAGTATTTT CASSQGARLVTDTQYF TRBJ2-3 . many TRBV4-3
TGCGCCAGCAGCCAAGGGGCGGGGTACGAGCAGTACTTC CASSQGAGYEQYF TRBJ2-7 . . TRBV4-1
TGCAGTGCTAGATCTAGCGGCACCTACGAGCAGTACTTC CSARSSGTYEQYF TRBJ2-7 TRBD2 many TRBV20-1
TGTGCCAGTTTGACTAGCGGGAGGACTCTCGGGGAGCTGTTTTTT CASLTSGRTLGELFF TRBJ2-2 TRBD2 few TRBV19
TGTGCCAGCTCACCAAGGACTAGCGGAGGCCCCTACGAGCAGTACTTC CASSPRTSGGPYEQYF TRBJ2-7 TRBD2 many TRBV18
TGTGCCAGCAGTGTAACTAGCGGGAGGGCCAACGAGCAGTACTTC CASSVTSGRANEQYF TRBJ2-7 TRBD2 many TRBV6-1
TGTGCCAGCAGTTTGGGGGGGGCGGTCTATGGCTACACCTTC CASSLGGAVYGYTF TRBJ1-2 . many TRBV28
TGCGCCAGCAGCTCCCACTGGTTCTACGAGCAGTACTTC CASSSHWFYEQYF TRBJ2-7 . many TRBV5-1
TGTGCCAGCAGCTCGATACAGGGGCAGAACACTGAAGCTTTCTTT CASSSIQGQNTEAFF TRBJ1-1 TRBD1 few TRBV11-2
TGTGCCAGCAGTGCTAGACTAGCGGGAGGAGGTGAGCAGTTCTTC CASSARLAGGGEQFF TRBJ2-1 TRBD2 many TRBV2